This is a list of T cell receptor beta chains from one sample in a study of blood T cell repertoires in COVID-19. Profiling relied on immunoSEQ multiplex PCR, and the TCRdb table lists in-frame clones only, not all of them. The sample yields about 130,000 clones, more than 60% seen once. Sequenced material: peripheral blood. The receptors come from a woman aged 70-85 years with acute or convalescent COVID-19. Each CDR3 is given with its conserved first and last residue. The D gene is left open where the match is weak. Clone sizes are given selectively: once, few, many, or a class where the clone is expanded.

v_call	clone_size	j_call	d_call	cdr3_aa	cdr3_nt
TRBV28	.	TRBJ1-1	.	CASSIPGLGEAFF	TGTGCCAGCAGTATCCCCGGGTTGGGTGAAGCTTTCTTT
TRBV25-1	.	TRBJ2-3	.	CASSESAGATDTQYF	TGTGCCAGCAGTGAATCCGCGGGGGCAACAGATACGCAGTATTTT
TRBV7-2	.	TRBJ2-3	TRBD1	CASSFKGQGPDTQYF	TGTGCCAGCAGCTTCAAGGGACAGGGACCAGATACGCAGTATTTT
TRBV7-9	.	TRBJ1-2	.	CASSLANNPRGYGYTF	TGTGCCAGCAGCTTAGCGAATAATCCCAGGGGCTATGGCTACACCTTC
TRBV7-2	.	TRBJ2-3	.	CASSLEFLADTQYF	TGTGCCAGCAGCTTAGAGTTTTTGGCCGATACGCAGTATTTT
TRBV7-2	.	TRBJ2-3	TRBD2	CASSSLRSGGLYSTDTQYF	TGTGCCAGCAGCTCCCTCAGGAGCGGGGGGCTATACAGCACAGATACGCAGTATTTT
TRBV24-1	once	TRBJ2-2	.	CATSDLRGANTGELFF	TGTGCCACCAGTGATTTAAGGGGCGCTAACACCGGGGAGCTGTTTTTT
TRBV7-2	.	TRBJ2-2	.	CASSLGVGATGELFF	TGTGCCAGCAGCTTAGGAGTTGGGGCCACCGGGGAGCTGTTTTTT
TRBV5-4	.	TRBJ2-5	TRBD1	CASSLGQGGPQETQYF	TGTGCCAGCAGCTTGGGACAGGGGGGTCCTCAAGAGACCCAGTACTTC
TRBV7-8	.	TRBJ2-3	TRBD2	CASSLVGRGDTQYF	TGTGCCAGCAGCTTAGTCGGGAGGGGGGATACGCAGTATTTT
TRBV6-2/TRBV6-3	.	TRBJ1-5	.	CASSYFVGETGNQPQHF	TGTGCCAGCAGTTACTTTGTTGGGGAGACGGGAAATCAGCCCCAGCATTTT
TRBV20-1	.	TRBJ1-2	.	CSASHPDSSYGYTF	TGCAGTGCTAGTCATCCGGACAGCTCCTATGGCTACACCTTC
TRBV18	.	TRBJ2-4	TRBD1	CASSPPDRANIQYF	TGTGCCAGCTCACCACCGGACAGGGCTAACATTCAGTACTTC
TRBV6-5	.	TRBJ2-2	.	CASMAFRNTGELFF	TGTGCCAGCATGGCATTCCGTAACACCGGGGAGCTGTTTTTT
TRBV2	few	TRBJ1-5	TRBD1	CASRDRVYSNQPQHF	TGTGCCAGCAGAGACAGGGTTTATAGCAATCAGCCCCAGCATTTT
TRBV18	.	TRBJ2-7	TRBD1	CASSPPGTGLYEQYF	TGTGCCAGCTCACCGCCCGGGACAGGGCTCTACGAGCAGTACTTC
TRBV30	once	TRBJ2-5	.	CAAPSREGGETQYF	TGTGCCGCGCCTTCTCGTGAGGGAGGAGAGACCCAGTACTTC
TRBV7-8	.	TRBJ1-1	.	CASSTRRGGQTEAFF	TGTGCCAGCAGCACCCGTCGGGGGGGGCAAACTGAAGCTTTCTTT
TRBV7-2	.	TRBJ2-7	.	CASSPGSYNEQYF	TGTGCCAGCAGCCCAGGGTCTTACAACGAGCAGTACTTC